This T cell receptor beta chain is drawn from a study of cytomegalovirus exposure and HLA in healthy donors. Study-level background: Caucasian-associated ancestry cluster membership applied to 75% to 85% of some 400 genotyped donors. The study, taken as a whole, reports: Presence/absence analysis assumed near-uniform sequencing depth across donors.

Note on this clone: Its antigen is still unknown.

After removal of 4 bases from V and 4 bases from J, the junction contained 5 bases not matched to a gene. CDR1 is MNHEY, CDR2 SVGAGI, per germline. CDR3 size: 15 residues. Researchers ran the PCR with 60 Vbeta and 13 Jbeta primers. Sequenced by immunoSEQ multiplex PCR; TCRdb stores in-frame clones only, minus some. The sample lists some 150,000 clones, roughly 70% occurring once. This clonotype was obtained from a man aged 60-69 years in good health and CMV-seronegative. What was sequenced was PBMCs. This chain links TRBV6-5 with TRBJ2-1, with 9 nucleotides matching TRBD1. The CDR3 sequence is CASSSNDRGYNEQFF. DNA of the CDR3: TGTGCCAGCAGTTCTAATGACAGGGGGTACAATGAGCAGTTCTTC.